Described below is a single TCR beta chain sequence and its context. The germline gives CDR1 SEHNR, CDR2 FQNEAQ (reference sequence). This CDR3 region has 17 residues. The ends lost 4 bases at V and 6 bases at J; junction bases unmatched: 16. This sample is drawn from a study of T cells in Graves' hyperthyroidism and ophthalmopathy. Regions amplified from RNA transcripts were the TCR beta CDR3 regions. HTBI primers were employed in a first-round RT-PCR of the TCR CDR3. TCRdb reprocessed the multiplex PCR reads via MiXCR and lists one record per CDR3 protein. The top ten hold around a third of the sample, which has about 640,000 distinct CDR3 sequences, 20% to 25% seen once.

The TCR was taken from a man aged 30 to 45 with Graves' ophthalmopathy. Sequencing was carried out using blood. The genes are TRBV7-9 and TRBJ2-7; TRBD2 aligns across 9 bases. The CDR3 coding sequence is TGTGCCAGCAGCTCACCTGTAGGGGTAGCGGGAGACTTCGAGCAGTACTTC. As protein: CASSSPVGVAGDFEQYF.